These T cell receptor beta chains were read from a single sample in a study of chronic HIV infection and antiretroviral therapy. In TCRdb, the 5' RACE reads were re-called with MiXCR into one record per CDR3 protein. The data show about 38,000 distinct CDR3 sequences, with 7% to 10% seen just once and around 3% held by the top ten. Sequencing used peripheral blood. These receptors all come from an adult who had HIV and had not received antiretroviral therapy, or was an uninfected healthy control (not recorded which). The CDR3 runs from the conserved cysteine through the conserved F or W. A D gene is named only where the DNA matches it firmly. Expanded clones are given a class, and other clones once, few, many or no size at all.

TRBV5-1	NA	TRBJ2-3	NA	CASSLLVFTDTQYF	TGCGCCAGCAGCTTGTTGGTCTTCACAGATACGCAGTATTTT
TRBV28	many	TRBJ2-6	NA	CASSLGEHSGANVLTF	TGTGCCAGCAGTTTAGGGGAACACTCTGGGGCCAACGTCCTGACTTTC
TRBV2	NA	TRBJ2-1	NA	CASSGPEEFF	TGTGCCAGCAGTGGACCAGAGGAGTTCTTC
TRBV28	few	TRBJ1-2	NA	CASSPRGNYGYTF	TGTGCCAGCAGTCCCAGGGGTAACTATGGCTACACCTTC
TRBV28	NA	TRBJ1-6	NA	CASSFSTIDQNSPLHF	TGTGCCAGCAGTTTTTCGACAATTGATCAAAATTCACCCCTCCACTTT
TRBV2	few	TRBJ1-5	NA	CASTAYPRDNQPQHF	TGTGCCAGCACAGCCTACCCCAGGGACAATCAGCCCCAGCATTTT
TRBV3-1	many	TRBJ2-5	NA	CASSRDPQQTQYF	TGTGCCAGCAGCCGAGACCCCCAGCAGACCCAGTACTTC
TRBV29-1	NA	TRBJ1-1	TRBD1	CSADRGGTEAFF	TGCAGCGCCGACAGGGGGGGGACTGAAGCTTTCTTT
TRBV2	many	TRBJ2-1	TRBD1	CASRGTDLYYNEQFF	TGTGCCAGCAGGGGGACAGACCTTTACTACAATGAGCAGTTCTTC
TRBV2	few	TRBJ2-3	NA	CASSEARRYTDTQYF	TGTGCCAGCAGTGAAGCGCGGCGGTACACAGATACGCAGTATTTT
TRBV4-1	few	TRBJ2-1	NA	CASSQSRGYNEQFF	TGCGCCAGCAGCCAATCAAGGGGTTACAATGAGCAGTTCTTC
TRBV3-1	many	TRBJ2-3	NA	CASSPRGTTDTQYF	TGTGCCAGCAGCCCTCGGGGGACCACAGATACGCAGTATTTT
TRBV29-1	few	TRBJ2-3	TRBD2	CSGQAGEADTQYF	TGCAGCGGTCAAGCGGGAGAGGCAGATACGCAGTATTTT
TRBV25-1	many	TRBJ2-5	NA	CASSESAERDNQETQYF	TGTGCCAGCAGTGAATCAGCCGAGCGGGACAACCAAGAGACCCAGTACTTC
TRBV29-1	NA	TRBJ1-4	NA	CSVVSSNEKLFF	TGCAGCGTCGTATCCTCAAATGAAAAACTGTTTTTT
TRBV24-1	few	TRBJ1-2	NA	CATSFGGSYTF	TGTGCCACCAGTTTCGGGGGGAGCTACACCTTC
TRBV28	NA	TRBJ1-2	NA	CASTKVANYGYTF	TGTGCCAGCACAAAAGTCGCTAACTATGGCTACACCTTC
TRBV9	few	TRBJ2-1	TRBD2	CASSVEGGSFDEQFF	TGTGCCAGCAGCGTAGAGGGCGGGAGTTTCGATGAGCAGTTCTTC
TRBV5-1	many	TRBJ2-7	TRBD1	CASSATGSYEQYF	TGCGCCAGCAGCGCGACAGGGTCCTACGAGCAGTACTTC
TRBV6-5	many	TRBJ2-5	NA	CASPFGLEVQETQYF	TGTGCCAGCCCCTTTGGTCTGGAGGTCCAAGAGACCCAGTACTTC
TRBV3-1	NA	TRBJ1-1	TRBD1	CASSRQGMNTETFF	TGTGCCAGCAGTCGACAGGGAATGAACACTGAAACTTTCTTT
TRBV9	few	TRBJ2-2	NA	CASSVSPGLSSGELFF	TGTGCCAGCAGCGTATCCCCGGGACTTAGTTCCGGGGAGCTGTTTTTT
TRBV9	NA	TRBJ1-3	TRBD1	CASSAGQGSGNTVYF	TGTGCCAGCAGCGCGGGACAGGGCTCTGGAAACACCGTATATTTT
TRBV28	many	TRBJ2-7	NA	CASSLSLAYEQYF	TGTGCCAGCAGTCTCTCACTAGCCTACGAGCAGTACTTC
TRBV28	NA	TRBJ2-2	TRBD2	CASRTGTSQTGELFF	TGTGCCAGCAGAACCGGGACTAGTCAAACCGGGGAGCTGTTTTTT
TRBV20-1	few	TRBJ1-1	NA	CSASSANTEAFF	TGCAGTGCTAGCAGCGCGAACACTGAAGCTTTCTTT
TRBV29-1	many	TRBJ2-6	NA	CSVAPSGANVLTF	TGCAGCGTTGCACCTTCTGGGGCCAACGTCCTGACTTTC
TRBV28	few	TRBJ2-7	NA	CASSFTGHEQYF	TGTGCCAGCAGTTTCACAGGGCACGAGCAGTACTTC
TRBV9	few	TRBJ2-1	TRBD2	CASSPPTSGPRGEQFF	TGTGCCAGCAGCCCTCCCACTAGCGGGCCCCGAGGTGAGCAGTTCTTC
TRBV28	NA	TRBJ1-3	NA	CASSLGDARAGNTIYF	TGTGCCAGCAGTTTAGGGGATGCGAGGGCTGGAAACACCATATATTTT
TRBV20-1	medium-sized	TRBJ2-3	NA	CSITSSPGDTQYF	TGCAGTATAACTTCCAGTCCCGGAGATACGCAGTATTTT
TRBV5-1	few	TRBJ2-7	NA	CASSLRQEAYEQYF	TGCGCCAGCAGCTTGAGGCAGGAAGCCTACGAGCAGTACTTC
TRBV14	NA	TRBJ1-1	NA	CASSQQTVMNTEAFF	TGTGCCAGCAGCCAACAGACAGTAATGAACACTGAAGCTTTCTTT
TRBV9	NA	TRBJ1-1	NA	CASSVAVNTEAFF	TGTGCCAGCAGCGTAGCGGTGAACACTGAAGCTTTCTTT
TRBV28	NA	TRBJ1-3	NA	CASSGPDSGNTVYF	TGTGCCAGCAGTGGACCCGACTCTGGAAACACCGTATATTTT
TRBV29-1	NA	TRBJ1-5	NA	CSVGQGSNQPQHF	TGCAGCGTGGGTCAGGGCAGCAATCAGCCCCAGCATTTT
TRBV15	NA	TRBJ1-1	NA	CATSRDSLNTETFF	TGTGCCACCAGCAGGGACAGTCTGAACACTGAAACTTTCTTT
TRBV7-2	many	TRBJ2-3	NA	CASSFHPDTQYF	TGTGCCAGCAGCTTCCACCCAGATACGCAGTATTTT
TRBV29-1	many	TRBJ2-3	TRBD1	CSVDRGQDTQYF	TGCAGCGTTGACAGGGGGCAAGATACGCAGTATTTT
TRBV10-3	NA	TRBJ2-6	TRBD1	CAISTPTGISGANVLTF	TGTGCCATCAGTACCCCGACAGGGATCTCTGGGGCCAACGTCCTGACTTTC
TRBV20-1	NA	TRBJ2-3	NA	CSASPFTDTQYF	TGCAGTGCTAGTCCTTTCACAGATACGCAGTATTTT
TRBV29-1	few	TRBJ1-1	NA	CSGEGQPDTEAFF	TGCAGCGGGGAAGGACAGCCCGACACTGAAGCTTTCTTT
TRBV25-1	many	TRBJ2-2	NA	CASSVRQSTGELFF	TGTGCCAGCAGTGTCAGACAAAGCACCGGGGAGCTGTTTTTT
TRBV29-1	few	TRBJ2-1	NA	CSVEVTTGSSYNEQFF	TGCAGCGTTGAAGTCACAACAGGGAGCTCCTACAATGAGCAGTTCTTC
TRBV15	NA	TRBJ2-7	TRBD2	CATSAGGNSYEQYF	TGTGCCACCTCGGCGGGAGGGAACTCCTACGAGCAGTACTTC
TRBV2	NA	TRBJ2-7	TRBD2	CASSEGPSGAYEQYF	TGTGCCAGCAGTGAAGGCCCTAGCGGGGCCTACGAGCAGTACTTC
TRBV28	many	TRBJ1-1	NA	CATRATEAFF	TGTGCCACCAGGGCCACTGAAGCTTTCTTT
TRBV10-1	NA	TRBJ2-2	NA	CASSGGDGELFF	TGCGCCAGCAGTGGAGGGGACGGGGAGCTGTTTTTT
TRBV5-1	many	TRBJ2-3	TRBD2	CASSIRTSAGDTQYF	TGCGCCAGTTCGATCCGGACTAGCGCTGGAGATACGCAGTATTTT
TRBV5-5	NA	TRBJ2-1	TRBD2	CASSLIGGSDEQFF	TGTGCCAGCAGCTTAATTGGCGGGAGCGATGAGCAGTTCTTC